This T cell receptor beta chain was captured by sequencing in a study of response to subunit inactivated influenza vaccine. The CDR3 length is 16 residues. Trimming took 2 bases from V and 4 from J, leaving 17 bases between them. CDR1 and CDR2 from the germline V gene are SGHTA and FQGNSA. A single record per CDR3 protein comes from TCRdb applying MiXCR to the RT-PCR reads. Here the sample spans 450,000 to 700,000 distinct CDR3 sequences, 14% being singletons. General study results and limits: Authors proposed each seasonal influenza vaccination draws in few new T cells.

With regard to this clonotype: What it recognizes is unknown.

The chain carries TRBV7-2 and TRBJ1-2; D unresolved. The source was PBMCs from blood, collected about 11 days after vaccination. The clonotype originates from a man between 50 and 59 years old who received an inactivated influenza vaccine. This CDR3 is CASSLSRRSWIYGYTF. The CDR3 DNA follows: TGTGCCAGCAGCTTAAGCCGTCGCAGCTGGATCTATGGCTACACCTTC.